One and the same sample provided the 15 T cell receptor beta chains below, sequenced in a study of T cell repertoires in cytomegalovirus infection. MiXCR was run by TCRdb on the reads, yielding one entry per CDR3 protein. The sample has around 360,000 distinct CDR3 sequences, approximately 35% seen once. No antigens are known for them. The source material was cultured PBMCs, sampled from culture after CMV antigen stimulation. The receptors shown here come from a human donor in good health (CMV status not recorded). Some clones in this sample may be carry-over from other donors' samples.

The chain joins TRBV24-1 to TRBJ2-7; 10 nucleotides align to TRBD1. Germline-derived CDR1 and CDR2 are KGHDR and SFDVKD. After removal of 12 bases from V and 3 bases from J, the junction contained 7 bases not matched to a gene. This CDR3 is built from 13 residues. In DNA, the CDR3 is TGTGCCGGATGGGACAGGGGAGTCTACGAGCAGTACGTC. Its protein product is CAGWDRGVYEQYV.

CDR3 protein: CAWSVNLGELDEQFF. CDR3 sequence (DNA): TGTGCCTGGAGTGTAAACCTGGGAGAACTGGATGAGCAGTTCTTC. This sequence joins TRBV30 and TRBJ2-1; D possibly corresponds to TRBD2 (5 bases). Germline-derived CDR1 and CDR2 are GTSNPN and SVGIG (reference sequence). With 0 bases removed from V and 8 bases from J, the gap between germline ends came to 17 bases. This CDR3 region has 15 residues.

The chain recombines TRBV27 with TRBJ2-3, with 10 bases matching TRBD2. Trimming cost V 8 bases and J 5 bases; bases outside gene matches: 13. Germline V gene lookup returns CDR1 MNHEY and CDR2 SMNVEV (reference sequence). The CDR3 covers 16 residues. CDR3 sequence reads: CASLLSGRRGKDTQYF. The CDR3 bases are TGTGCCAGCTTACTTAGCGGGAGGAGGGGGAAAGATACGCAGTATTTT.

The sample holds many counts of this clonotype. The chain's CDR3 is CASSPDRGRREKLFF. Here the CDR3 DNA reads TGTGCCAGCAGCCCTGACAGGGGGCGAAGGGAAAAACTGTTTTTT. The rearrangement uses TRBV7-2 and TRBJ1-4; 10 bases agree with TRBD1. The CDR3 is 15 residues long. Trimming cost V 5 bases and J 8 bases; bases outside gene matches: 8. The germline gives CDR1 SGHTA, CDR2 FQGNSA.

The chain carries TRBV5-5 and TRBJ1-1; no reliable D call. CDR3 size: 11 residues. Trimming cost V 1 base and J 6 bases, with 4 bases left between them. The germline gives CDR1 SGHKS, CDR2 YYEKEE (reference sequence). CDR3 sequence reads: CASSLMSEAFF. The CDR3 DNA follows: TGTGCCAGCAGCTTGATGTCTGAAGCTTTCTTT.

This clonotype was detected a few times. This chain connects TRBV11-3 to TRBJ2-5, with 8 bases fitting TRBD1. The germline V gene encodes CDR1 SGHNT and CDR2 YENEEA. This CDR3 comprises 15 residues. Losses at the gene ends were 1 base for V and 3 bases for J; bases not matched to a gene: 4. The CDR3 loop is CASSLGDRPEETQYF. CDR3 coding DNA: TGTGCCAGCAGCTTAGGGGACAGGCCCGAAGAGACCCAGTACTTC.

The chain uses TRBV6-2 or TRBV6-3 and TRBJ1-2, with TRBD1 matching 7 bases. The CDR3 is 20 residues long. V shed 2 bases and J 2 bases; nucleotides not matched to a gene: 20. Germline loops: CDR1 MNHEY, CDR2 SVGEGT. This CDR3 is CASSYLFLDRLKPWNYGYTF. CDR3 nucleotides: TGTGCCAGCAGTTACCTTTTCCTGGACAGGTTAAAACCCTGGAACTATGGCTACACCTTC.

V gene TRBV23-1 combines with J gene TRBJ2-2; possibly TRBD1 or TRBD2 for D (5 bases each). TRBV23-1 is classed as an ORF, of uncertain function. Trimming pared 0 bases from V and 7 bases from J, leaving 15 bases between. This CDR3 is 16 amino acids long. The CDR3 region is CASSQSRAFGNGELFF. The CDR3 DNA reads TGCGCCAGCAGTCAATCCAGGGCATTCGGGAACGGGGAGCTGTTTTTT.

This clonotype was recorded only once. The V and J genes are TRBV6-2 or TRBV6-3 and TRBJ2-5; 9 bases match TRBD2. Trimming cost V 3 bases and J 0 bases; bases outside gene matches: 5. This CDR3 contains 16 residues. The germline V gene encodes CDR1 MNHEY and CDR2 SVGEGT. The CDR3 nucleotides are TGTGCCAGCAGTTATTACCCTAGCGGGAACCAAGAGACCCAGTACTTC. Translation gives CASSYYPSGNQETQYF.

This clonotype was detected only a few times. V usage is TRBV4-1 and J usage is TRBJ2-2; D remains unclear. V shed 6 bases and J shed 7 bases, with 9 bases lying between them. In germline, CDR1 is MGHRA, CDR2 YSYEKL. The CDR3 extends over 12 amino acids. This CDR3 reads CASRRRVGELFF. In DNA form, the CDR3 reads TGCGCCAGCAGACGACGAGTCGGGGAGCTGTTTTTT.

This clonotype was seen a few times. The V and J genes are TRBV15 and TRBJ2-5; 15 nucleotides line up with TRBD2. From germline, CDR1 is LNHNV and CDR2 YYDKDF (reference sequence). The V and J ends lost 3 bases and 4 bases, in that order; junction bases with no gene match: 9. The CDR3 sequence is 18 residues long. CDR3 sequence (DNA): TGTGCCACCAGCAGGGGACTAGCGGGAGGTAGGGTCGGAGAGACCCAGTACTTC. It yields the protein CATSRGLAGGRVGETQYF.

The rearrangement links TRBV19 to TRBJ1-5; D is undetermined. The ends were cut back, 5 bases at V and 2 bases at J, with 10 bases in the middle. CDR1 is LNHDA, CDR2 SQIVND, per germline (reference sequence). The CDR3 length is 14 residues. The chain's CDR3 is CASSPRLGNQPQHF. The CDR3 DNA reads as TGTGCCAGTAGTCCCCGGTTGGGCAATCAGCCCCAGCATTTT.

In nucleotides, the CDR3 is TGTGCCAGCAGTAGTAGCGGGAGGGCCGATGAGACCCAGTACTTC. It yields the protein CASSSSGRADETQYF. The V and J genes are TRBV28 and TRBJ2-5; 11 positions match TRBD2. The V gene's germline CDR1 is MDHEN and CDR2 SYDVKM. The CDR3 loop spans 15 amino acids. V trimming: 5 bases; J trimming: 5 bases; junction bases outside the gene matches: 7.

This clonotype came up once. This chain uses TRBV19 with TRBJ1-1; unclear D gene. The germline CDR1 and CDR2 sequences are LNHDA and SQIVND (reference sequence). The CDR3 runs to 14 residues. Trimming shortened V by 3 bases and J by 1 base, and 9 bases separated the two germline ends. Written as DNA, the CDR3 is TGTGCCAGTAGTATCCAGGTAGAGAACACTGAAGCTTTCTTT. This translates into CASSIQVENTEAFF.

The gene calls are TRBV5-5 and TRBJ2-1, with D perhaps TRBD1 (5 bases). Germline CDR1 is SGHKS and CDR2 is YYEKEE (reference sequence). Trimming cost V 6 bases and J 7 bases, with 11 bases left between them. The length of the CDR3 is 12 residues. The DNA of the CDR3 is TGTGCCAGCACCTACAGGAGTAATGAGCAGTTCTTC. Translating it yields CASTYRSNEQFF.